This TCR beta chain appears in the sequencing data of a study of blood T cell repertoires in COVID-19. Across the whole study: Sources were T cells, B-cell-depleted T cells, or PBMCs; the material itself was cDNA or gDNA.

V shed 6 bases and J 0 bases; nucleotides not matched to a gene: 3. Germline CDR1 is MNHEY and CDR2 is SVGAGI. The CDR3 is made up of 15 amino acids. The protocol was immunoSEQ multiplex PCR, while the TCRdb copy is restricted to in-frame clones and leaves out a portion. The table has over 300,000 clones, over 75% seen once. The source of this sequence is a man aged 25 to 45 who had recovered from COVID-19. The sequencing input was PBMCs or T cells enriched from blood (not recorded which). This rearrangement joins TRBV6-5 to TRBJ2-1; TRBD1 agrees at 9 bases. This CDR3 is CASRWGQGSYNEQFF. The CDR3 nucleotides read TGTGCCAGCAGGTGGGGACAGGGCTCCTACAATGAGCAGTTCTTC.